The T cell receptor (beta chain) under discussion was sequenced for a study of blood T cell repertoires in COVID-19. Study in general: Material from acute and convalescent COVID-19 was sourced from the United States, Italy and Spain. T cells, B-cell-depleted T cells, or PBMCs supplied cDNA or gDNA.

Profiling relied on immunoSEQ multiplex PCR, and the TCRdb table lists in-frame clones only, not all of them. Found here are some 390,000 clones, around nine tenths of them singletons; the top ten hold 1.7%. Participants' own reports of clinical history determined their cohort assignment. Either two negative PCRs, clearance, or symptom resolution qualified Cohort 3 donors as recovered. This CDR3 region has 15 residues. Losses at the gene ends were 5 bases for V and 6 bases for J; bases not matched to a gene: 11. Germline V gene data show CDR1 as ENHRY and CDR2 as SYGVKD. What was sequenced was PBMCs or T cells enriched from blood (not recorded which). This sequence originates from a woman aged 25 to 45 who had recovered from COVID-19. V is TRBV10-3 and J is TRBJ2-7; 9 bases fit TRBD2. CDR3 sequence (DNA): TGTGCCATCAGTAGTTATAGCGGGAGAGGGCGCGAGCAGTACTTC. It codes for CAISSYSGRGREQYF.